This TCR beta chain was identified in a study of T-cell memory formation after mild COVID-19. Study conclusions and caveats: There was a balanced CD4/CD8 profile in clones contracting day 15 to 85, and later expanders leaned CD4+.

V dropped 2 bases and J dropped 1; count of bases not matched to a gene: 8. This CDR3 is built from 18 residues. Germline V gene sequence: CDR1 SGHRS, CDR2 YFSETQ. This clonotype was counted a few times. Its antigen is not known. TCRdb re-analysed the 5' RACE reads in MiXCR, keeping a single row per CDR3 protein. In the table there are 550,000 to 700,000 distinct CDR3 sequences, 17% of which are singletons. The receptor comes from an adult woman who had mild COVID-19 (a few samples of this study predate the infection). Cell type and time point are not known. Specimen: PBMCs or a T cell subset sorted from them (not recorded which). This sequence joins TRBV5-1 and TRBJ2-3, with 12 bases lining up with TRBD2. CDR3 protein: CASSLVARTSGGTDTQYF. Here the CDR3 DNA reads TGCGCCAGCAGCTTAGTGGCCCGGACTAGCGGGGGCACAGATACGCAGTATTTT.